The text below deals with one T cell receptor (beta chain). As for time point: after dendritic cell vaccination, including at tumor progression/relapse. Assay: immunoSEQ multiplex PCR; the TCRdb copy retains only in-frame clones and omits some. This repertoire shows about 76,000 clones, around 87% found once; its top ten account for 2% to 2.5%. This specimen belongs to a study of glioma-infiltrating T cells after dendritic cell vaccination. This sample comprised blood, obtained after dendritic cell vaccination. The TCR originated in a human donor with glioblastoma.

The CDR3 nucleotides read TGCGCCAGCAGGACTAGCGGGGCTAGCACAGATACGCAGTATTTT. Translated, it gives CASRTSGASTDTQYF. The J gene is TRBJ2-3, the V gene TRBV5-1; 11 bases are a match to TRBD2. This CDR3 is built from 15 residues. Trimming took 5 bases from V and 0 from J; bases not matched to a gene: 2. The germline gives CDR1 SGHRS, CDR2 YFSETQ.